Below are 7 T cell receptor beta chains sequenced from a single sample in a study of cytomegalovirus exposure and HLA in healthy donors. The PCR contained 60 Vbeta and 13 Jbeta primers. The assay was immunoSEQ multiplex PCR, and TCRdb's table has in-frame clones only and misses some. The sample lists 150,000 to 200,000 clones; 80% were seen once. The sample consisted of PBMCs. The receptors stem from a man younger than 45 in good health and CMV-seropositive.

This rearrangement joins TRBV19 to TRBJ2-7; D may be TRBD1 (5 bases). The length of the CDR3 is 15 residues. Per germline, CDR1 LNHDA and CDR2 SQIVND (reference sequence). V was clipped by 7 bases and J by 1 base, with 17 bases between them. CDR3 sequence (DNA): TGTGCCAGTACGGTGGGGCAGGCCCCGTCCTACGAGCAGTACTTC. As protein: CASTVGQAPSYEQYF.

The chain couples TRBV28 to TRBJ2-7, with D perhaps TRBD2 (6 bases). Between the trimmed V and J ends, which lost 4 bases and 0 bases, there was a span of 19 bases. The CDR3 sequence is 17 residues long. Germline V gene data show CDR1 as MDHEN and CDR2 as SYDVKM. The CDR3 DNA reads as TGTGCCAGCAGTTCGCCGCGCACTTTCGGGAGCTCCTACGAGCAGTACTTC. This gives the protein CASSSPRTFGSSYEQYF.

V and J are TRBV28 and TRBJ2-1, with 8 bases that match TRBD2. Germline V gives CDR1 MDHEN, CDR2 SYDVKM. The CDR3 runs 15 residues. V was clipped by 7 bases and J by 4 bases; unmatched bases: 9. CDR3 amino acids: CASKSGSDLYNEQFF. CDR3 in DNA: TGTGCCAGCAAGAGCGGGAGTGACTTGTACAATGAGCAGTTCTTC.

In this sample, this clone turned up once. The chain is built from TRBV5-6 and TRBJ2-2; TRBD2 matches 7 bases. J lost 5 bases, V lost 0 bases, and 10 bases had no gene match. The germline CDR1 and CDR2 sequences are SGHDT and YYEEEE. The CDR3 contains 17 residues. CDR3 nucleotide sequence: TGTGCCAGCAGCTTGGCCGGGGATGCGGGAGTAACCGGGGAGCTGTTTTTT. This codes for CASSLAGDAGVTGELFF.

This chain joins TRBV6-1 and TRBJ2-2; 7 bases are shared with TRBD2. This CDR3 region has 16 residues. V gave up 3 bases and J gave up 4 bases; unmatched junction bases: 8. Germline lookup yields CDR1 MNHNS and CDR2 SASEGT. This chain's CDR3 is CASSDGQRDPTGELFF. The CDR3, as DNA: TGTGCCAGCAGTGACGGGCAGCGGGACCCCACCGGGGAGCTGTTTTTT.

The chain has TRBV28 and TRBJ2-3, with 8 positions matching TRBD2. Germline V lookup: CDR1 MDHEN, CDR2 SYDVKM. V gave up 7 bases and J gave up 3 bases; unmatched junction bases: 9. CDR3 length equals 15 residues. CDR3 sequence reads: CASTRSGSRTDTQYF. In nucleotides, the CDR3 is TGTGCCAGCACCCGAAGCGGGAGTAGGACAGATACGCAGTATTTT.

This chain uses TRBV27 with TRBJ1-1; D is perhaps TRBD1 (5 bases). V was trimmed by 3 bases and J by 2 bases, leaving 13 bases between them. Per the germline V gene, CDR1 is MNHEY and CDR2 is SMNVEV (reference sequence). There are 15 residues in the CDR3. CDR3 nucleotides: TGTGCCAGCAGTTTGGGCAGGGCGGTAAACACTGAAGCTTTCTTT. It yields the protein CASSLGRAVNTEAFF.